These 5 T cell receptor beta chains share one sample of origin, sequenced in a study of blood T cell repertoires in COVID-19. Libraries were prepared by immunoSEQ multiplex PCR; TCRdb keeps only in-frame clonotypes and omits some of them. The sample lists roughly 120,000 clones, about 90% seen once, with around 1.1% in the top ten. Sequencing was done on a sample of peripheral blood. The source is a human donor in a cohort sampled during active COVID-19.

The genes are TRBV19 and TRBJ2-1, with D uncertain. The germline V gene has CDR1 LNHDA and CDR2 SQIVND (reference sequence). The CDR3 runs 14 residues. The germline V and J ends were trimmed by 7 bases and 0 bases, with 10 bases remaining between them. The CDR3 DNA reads TGTGCCAGTAAGGAGACGAGCTCCTACAATGAGCAGTTCTTC. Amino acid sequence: CASKETSSYNEQFF.

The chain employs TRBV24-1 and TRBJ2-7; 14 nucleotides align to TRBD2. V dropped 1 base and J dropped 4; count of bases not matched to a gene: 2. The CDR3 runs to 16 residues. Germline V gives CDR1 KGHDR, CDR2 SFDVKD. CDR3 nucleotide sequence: TGTGCCACCAGTGATTTTGGGACTAGCGGGAGTTACGAGCAGTACTTC. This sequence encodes CATSDFGTSGSYEQYF.

The CDR3 nucleotides are TGCGCCAGCAGCTTGGAGGGCGGGGGGGCCTACAATGAGCAGTTCTTC. Translation gives CASSLEGGGAYNEQFF. The V gene is TRBV5-1, the J gene TRBJ2-1, with 9 bases lining up with TRBD2. V was pared by 0 bases and J by 2 bases, with 3 bases of the junction left unmatched. CDR3 length: 16 amino acids. Germline V gives CDR1 SGHRS, CDR2 YFSETQ. Full variable domain (outside the CDR3, taken from reference TRBV5-1 and TRBJ2-1): KAGVTQTPRYLIKTRGQQVTLSCSPISGHRSVSWYQQTPGQGLQFLFEYFSETQRNKGNFPGRFSGRQFSNSRSEMNVSTLELGDSALYLCASSLEGGGAYNEQFFGPGTRLTVL.

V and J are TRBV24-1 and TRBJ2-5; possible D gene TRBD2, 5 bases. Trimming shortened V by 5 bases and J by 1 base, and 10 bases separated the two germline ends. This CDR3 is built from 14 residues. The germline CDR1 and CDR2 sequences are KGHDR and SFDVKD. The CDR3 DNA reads TGTGCCACCAGTGCGGACGGGGTCCAAGAGACCCAGTACTTC. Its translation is CATSADGVQETQYF.

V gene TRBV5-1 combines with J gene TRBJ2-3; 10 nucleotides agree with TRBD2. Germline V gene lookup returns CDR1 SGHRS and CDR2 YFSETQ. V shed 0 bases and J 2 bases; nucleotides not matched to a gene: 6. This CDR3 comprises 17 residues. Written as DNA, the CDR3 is TGCGCCAGCAGCTTGGAGTTCCTAGCGGGGGTCACAGATACGCAGTATTTT. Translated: CASSLEFLAGVTDTQYF.